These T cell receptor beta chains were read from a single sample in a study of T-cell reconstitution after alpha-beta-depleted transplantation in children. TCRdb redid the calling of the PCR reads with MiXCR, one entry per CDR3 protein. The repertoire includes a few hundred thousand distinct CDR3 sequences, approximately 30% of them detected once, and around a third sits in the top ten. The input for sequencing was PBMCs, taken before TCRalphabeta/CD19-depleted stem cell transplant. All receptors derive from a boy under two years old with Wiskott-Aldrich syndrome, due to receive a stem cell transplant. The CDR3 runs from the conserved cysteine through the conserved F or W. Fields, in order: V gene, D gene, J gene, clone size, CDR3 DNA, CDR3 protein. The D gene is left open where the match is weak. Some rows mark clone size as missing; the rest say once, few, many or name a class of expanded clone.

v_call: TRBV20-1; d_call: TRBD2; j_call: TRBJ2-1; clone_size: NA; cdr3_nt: TGCAGTGCTAGGGCTAGCGGGAACAATGAGCAGTTCTTC; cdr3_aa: CSARASGNNEQFF
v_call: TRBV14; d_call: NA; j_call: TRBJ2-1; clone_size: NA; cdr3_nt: TGTGCCAGCAGCCAAGTGGAGGGGAATGAGCAGTTCTTC; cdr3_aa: CASSQVEGNEQFF
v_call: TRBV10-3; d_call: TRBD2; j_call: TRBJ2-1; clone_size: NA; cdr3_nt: TGTGCCATCAGTGGACTAGCGGAGAATGAGCAGTTCTTC; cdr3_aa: CAISGLAENEQFF
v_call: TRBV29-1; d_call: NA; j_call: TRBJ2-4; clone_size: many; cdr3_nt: TGCAGCGTTGAAGATCAAGGGATAGCCAAAAACATTCAGTACTTC; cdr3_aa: CSVEDQGIAKNIQYF
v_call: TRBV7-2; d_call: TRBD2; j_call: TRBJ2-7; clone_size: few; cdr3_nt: TGTGCCAGCAGCTTAGCTATTGGACTAGCGGGTTACGAGCAGTACTTC; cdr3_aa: CASSLAIGLAGYEQYF
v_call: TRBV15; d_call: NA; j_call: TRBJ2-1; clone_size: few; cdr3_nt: TGTGCCACCAGCAGAGAAGGGGCAGGCCCCTACAATGAGCAGTTCTTC; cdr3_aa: CATSREGAGPYNEQFF
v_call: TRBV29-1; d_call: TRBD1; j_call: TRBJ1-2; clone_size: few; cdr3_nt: TGCAGCGTGGCCGGACAGGGGGCGAATCGCTACACCTTC; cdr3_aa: CSVAGQGANRYTF
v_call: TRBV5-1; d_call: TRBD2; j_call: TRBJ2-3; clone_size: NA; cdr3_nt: TGCGCCACCAGCTTAACTAGCGGGAGGGCCTCCCAAGATACGCAGTATTTT; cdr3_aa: CATSLTSGRASQDTQYF
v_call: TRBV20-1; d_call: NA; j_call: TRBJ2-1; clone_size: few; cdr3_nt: TGCAGTGCTACAGCCGGGAGATACAATGAGCAGTTCTTC; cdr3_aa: CSATAGRYNEQFF
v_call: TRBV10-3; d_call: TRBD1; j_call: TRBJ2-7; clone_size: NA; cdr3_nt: TGTGCCATCAGTGAGACCGGGACAGGGGACGTCTACGAGCAGTACTTC; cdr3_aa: CAISETGTGDVYEQYF
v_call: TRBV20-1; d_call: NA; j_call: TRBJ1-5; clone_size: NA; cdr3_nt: TGCAGTGCTAGAGAGTCAGGCAATCAGCCCCAGCATTTT; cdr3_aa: CSARESGNQPQHF
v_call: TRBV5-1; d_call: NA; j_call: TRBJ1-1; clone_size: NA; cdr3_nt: TGCGCCAGCAGCCTTGGACGGGGTTCGAACACTGAAGCTTTCTTT; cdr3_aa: CASSLGRGSNTEAFF
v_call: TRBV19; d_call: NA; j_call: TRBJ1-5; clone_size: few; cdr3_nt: TGTGCCAGTAGTATAGCGGGGGGGCCCCAGCATTTT; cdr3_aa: CASSIAGGPQHF
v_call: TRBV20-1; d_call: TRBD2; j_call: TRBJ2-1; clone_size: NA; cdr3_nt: TGCAGTGCTCAGAGCGGGAGGACCTACAATGAGCAGTTCTTC; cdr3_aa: CSAQSGRTYNEQFF
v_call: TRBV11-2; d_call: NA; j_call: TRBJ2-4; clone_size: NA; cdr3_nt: TGTGCCAGCAGGTCGGCCTCTAAGGGGGCCAAAAACATTCAGTACTTC; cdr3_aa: CASRSASKGAKNIQYF
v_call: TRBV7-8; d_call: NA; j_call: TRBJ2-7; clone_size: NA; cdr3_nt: TGTGCCAGCAGCACCCTGGCGGGACCATACGAGCAGTACTTC; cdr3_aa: CASSTLAGPYEQYF
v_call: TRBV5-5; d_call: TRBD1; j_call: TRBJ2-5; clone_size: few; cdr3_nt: TGTGCCAGCAGCCCGACAGGGTATGGGACCCAGTACTTC; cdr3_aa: CASSPTGYGTQYF
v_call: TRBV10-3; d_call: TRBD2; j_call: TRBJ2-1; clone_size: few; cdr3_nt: TGTGCCATCAGTGCAGGACCCGGGACTAGCGGGGTGAATGAGCAGTTCTTC; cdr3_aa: CAISAGPGTSGVNEQFF
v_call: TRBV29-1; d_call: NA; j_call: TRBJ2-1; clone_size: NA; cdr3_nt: TGCAGCGTTGTAGGTGGGAAGGGCTCCTACAATGAGCAGTTCTTC; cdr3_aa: CSVVGGKGSYNEQFF
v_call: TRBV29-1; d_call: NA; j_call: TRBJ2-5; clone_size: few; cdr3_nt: TGCAGCTACCGGGACTCGGGGCTGGAGACCCAGTACTTC; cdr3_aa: CSYRDSGLETQYF
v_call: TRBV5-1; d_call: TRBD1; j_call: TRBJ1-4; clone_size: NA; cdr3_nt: TGCGCCAGCAGCGCCGGACAGGTCTACCATGAAAAACTGTTTTTT; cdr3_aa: CASSAGQVYHEKLFF
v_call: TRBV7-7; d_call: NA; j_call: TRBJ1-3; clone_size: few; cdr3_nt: TGTGCCAGCGATGGTATGAGGGCTGGCAGCTCTGGAAACACCATATATTTT; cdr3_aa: CASDGMRAGSSGNTIYF
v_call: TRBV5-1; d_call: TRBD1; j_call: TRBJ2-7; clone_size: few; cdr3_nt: TGCGCCAGCACCGGACAGGGAGACTCCTACGAGCAGTACTTC; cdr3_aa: CASTGQGDSYEQYF
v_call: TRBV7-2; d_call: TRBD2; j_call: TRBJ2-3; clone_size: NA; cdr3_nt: TGTGCCAGCAGCTTACCCCAGCGACTAGCGAGGCCAGATACGCATTATTTT; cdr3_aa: CASSLPQRLARPDTHYF